What follows describes a single T cell receptor beta chain. The record originates from a study of OX40 agonist ivuxolimab in advanced cancers. For the study at large: In this trial design, patients received ivuxolimab intravenously at 0.01 to 10 mg/kg every 2 weeks.

Systemic immunosuppression or autoimmune disease history was grounds to exclude patients. The assay was immunoSEQ multiplex PCR, and TCRdb's table has in-frame clones only and misses some. The sample has about 68,000 clones, 75% to 85% seen once. Sequencing was performed on CD4+ or CD8+ T cells sorted from blood, taken in a trial of the OX40 agonist ivuxolimab. The sequence was collected from an adult with an advanced solid tumor such as melanoma, head and neck, liver or kidney cancer.

DNA for the CDR3: TGTGCCCCGGGACTAGCGGGAGACGACACAGATACGCAGTATTTT. Encoded protein: CAPGLAGDDTDTQYF. The chain links TRBV19 to TRBJ2-3; 14 positions agree with TRBD2. Germline V gives CDR1 LNHDA, CDR2 SQIVND (reference sequence). With V trimmed by 11 bases and J by 2 bases, 6 bases remained unmatched. This CDR3 is built from 15 residues.